Included here is one T cell receptor beta chain sequence, with context. Its specificity is not known. These data originate in a study of monozygotic twins with inflammatory bowel disease. Regarding the study as a whole: The data offered no way to tell different T cell subtypes apart. Lower sharing of clonotypes with other individuals was seen in IBD patients than in healthy twins. This was most marked in patients showing signs of disease activity.

Looked up from germline, CDR1 is DFQATT and CDR2 is SNEGSKA (reference sequence). CDR3 length: 17 amino acids. In eight separate reactions per sample, cDNA was generated. TCRdb re-called the 5' RACE reads and catalogs CDR3 proteins one per entry, DNA excluded. Across over 200,000 distinct CDR3 sequences, the top ten clones capture less than 2% of the sample. This receptor was taken from a human donor with ulcerative colitis or Crohn's disease, or a healthy co-twin of an affected twin (not recorded which). This chain connects TRBV20-1 to TRBJ2-3; TCRdb lists TRBD2, though no DNA is available to test this call. The sample comprised blood. The chain's CDR3 is CSARGSGALASTDTQYF.